This T cell receptor (beta chain) emerged from a study of shared clonotypes between healthy human individuals. Findings and limits, study-wide: Donor clonotype sharing was expected to depend on sequencing depth. Shared clonotypes: about 5% naive CD4, roughly 3.5% naive CD8, under 2.5% memory CD4, 0.4% memory CD8.

DNA at 200 ng, approximately 30,000 T cell genomes, went into sorted-subset replicate PCRs. TCRdb's copy holds only in-frame clones and misses some; the assay was immunoSEQ multiplex PCR. The sample holds roughly 2.2 million clones, more than 85% seen once. A CD45RA+ naive subset and a CD45RA-negative memory subset were split from CD4+ cells. Trimming removed 6 bases at V and 7 bases at J, with 20 bases between. From germline, CDR1 is MNHNY and CDR2 SVGAGI (reference sequence). This CDR3 comprises 15 residues. Worth noting for this clone: What it binds is not known.

Sequencing used naive CD4+ T cells from PBMCs. Subset in this sample: CD45RA+ positively selected. The source of this sequence is a man younger than 30 in good health. Some clones in this sample may be carry-over from other donors' samples. The chain links TRBV6-6 to TRBJ2-3; D unclear. CDR3 region: CASRMTDIYSHTQYF. CDR3 DNA sequence: TGTGCCAGCAGGATGACCGACATCTATAGTCATACGCAGTATTTT.